The clone carrying this T cell receptor beta chain was observed once. Its antigen remains unknown. The entry originates in a study of cytomegalovirus exposure and HLA in healthy donors. Broader study findings: The investigators catalogued 150 or so TCR beta chains as cytomegalovirus-associated.

PCR involved 60 Vbeta and 13 Jbeta primers. The repertoire was sequenced with immunoSEQ multiplex PCR; TCRdb's copy has only in-frame clones and lacks some. The repertoire has 100,000 to 150,000 clones, around 79% of them found once; the top ten carry about 6%. V shed 4 bases, J shed 10 bases, and the junction held 7 bases outside the gene matches. Germline V lookup: CDR1 WSHSY, CDR2 SAAADI. This CDR3 has 13 residues. The clonotype was recovered from a middle-aged woman in good health and CMV-seronegative. Specimen: PBMCs. The chain couples TRBV10-2 to TRBJ1-5; 7 bases line up with TRBD1. CDR3 protein: CASSVDRAGPQHF. The CDR3 region has the DNA TGCGCCAGCAGTGTTGACAGGGCGGGTCCCCAGCATTTT.